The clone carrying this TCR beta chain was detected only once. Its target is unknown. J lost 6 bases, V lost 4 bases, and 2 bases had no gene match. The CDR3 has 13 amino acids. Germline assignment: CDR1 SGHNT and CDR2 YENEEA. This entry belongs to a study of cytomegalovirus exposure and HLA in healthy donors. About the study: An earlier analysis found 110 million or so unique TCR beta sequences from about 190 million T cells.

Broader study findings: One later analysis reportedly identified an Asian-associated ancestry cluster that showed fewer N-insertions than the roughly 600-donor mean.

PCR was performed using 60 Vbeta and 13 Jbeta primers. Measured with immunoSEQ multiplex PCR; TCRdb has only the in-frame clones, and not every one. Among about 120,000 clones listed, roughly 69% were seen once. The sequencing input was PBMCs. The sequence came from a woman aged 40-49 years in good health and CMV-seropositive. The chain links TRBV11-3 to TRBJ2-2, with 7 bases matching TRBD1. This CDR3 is CASSSGTAGELFF. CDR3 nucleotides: TGTGCCAGCAGCTCCGGGACAGCCGGGGAGCTGTTTTTT. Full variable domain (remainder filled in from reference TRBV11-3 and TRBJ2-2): EAGVVQSPRYKIIEKKQPVAFWCNPISGHNTLYWYLQNLGQGPELLIRYENEEAVDDSQLPKDRFSAERLKGVDSTLKIQPAELGDSAVYLCASSSGTAGELFFGEGSRLTVL.